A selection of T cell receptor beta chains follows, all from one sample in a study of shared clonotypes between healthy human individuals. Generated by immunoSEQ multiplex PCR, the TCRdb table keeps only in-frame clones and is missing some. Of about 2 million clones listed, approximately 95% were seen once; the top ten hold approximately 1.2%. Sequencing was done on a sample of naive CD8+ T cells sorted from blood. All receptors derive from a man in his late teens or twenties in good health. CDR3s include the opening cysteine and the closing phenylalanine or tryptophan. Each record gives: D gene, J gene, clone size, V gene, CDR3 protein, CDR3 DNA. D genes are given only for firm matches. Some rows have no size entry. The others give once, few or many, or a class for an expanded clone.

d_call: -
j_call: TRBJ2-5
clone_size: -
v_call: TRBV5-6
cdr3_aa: CASSLAWGEETQYF
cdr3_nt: TGTGCCAGCAGCTTGGCGTGGGGGGAAGAGACCCAGTACTTC

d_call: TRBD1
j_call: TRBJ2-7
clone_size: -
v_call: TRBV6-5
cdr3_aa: CASSFSGQGLYEQYF
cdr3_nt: TGTGCCAGCAGTTTCTCGGGACAGGGGTTGTACGAGCAGTACTTC

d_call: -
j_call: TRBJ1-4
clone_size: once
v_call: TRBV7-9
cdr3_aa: CASSLATGTSLEKLFF
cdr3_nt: TGTGCCAGCAGCTTGGCTACCGGGACTAGCCTTGAAAAACTGTTTTTT

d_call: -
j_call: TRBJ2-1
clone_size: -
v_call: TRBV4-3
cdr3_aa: CASSQEMGNNEQFF
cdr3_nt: TGCGCCAGCAGCCAAGAAATGGGGAACAATGAGCAGTTCTTC

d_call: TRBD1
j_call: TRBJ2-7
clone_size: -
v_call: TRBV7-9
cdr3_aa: CASSGTGENEQYF
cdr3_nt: TGTGCCAGCAGCGGGACAGGGGAAAACGAGCAGTACTTC

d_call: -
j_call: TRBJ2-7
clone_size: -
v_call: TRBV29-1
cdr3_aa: CSVVAATYEQYF
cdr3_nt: TGCAGCGTTGTTGCCGCCACCTACGAGCAGTACTTC

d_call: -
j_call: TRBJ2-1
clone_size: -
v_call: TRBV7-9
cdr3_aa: CASSAAGHEQFF
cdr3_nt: TGTGCCAGCAGCGCCGCCGGCCATGAGCAGTTCTTC

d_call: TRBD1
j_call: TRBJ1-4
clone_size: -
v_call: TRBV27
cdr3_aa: CASRSTGGNEKLFF
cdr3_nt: TGTGCCAGCAGATCGACAGGGGGTAATGAAAAACTGTTTTTT

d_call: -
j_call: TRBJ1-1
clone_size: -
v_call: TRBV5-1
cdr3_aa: CASSLENANTEAFF
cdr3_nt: TGCGCCAGCAGCCTCGAAAATGCGAACACTGAAGCTTTCTTT

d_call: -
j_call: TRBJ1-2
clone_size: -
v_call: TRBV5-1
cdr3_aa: CASSLAAEAYGYTF
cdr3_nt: TGCGCCAGCAGCTTGGCCGCGGAAGCGTATGGCTACACCTTC

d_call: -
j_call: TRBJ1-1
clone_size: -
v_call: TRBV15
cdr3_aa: CATSRLEPIEAFF
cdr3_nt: TGTGCCACCAGCAGACTCGAGCCGATTGAAGCTTTCTTT

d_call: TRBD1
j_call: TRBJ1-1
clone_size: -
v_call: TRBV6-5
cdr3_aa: CASSYSGGERGTEAFF
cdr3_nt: TGTGCCAGCAGTTATTCAGGGGGCGAACGGGGCACTGAAGCTTTCTTT

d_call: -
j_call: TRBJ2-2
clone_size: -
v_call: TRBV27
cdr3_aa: CASSVMRDVRGELFF
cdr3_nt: TGTGCCAGCAGTGTCATGCGGGACGTCCGAGGGGAGCTGTTTTTT

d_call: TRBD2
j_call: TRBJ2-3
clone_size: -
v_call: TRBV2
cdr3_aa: CASRFSGGPSTDTQYF
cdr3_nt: TGTGCCAGCAGGTTTAGCGGGGGGCCTAGCACAGATACGCAGTATTTT

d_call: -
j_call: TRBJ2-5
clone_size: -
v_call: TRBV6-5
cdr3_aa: CASSYMGGPQETQYF
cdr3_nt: TGTGCCAGCAGTTATATGGGGGGCCCACAAGAGACCCAGTACTTC

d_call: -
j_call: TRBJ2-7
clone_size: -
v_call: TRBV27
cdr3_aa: CASSIGDNRYYEQYF
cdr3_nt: TGTGCCAGCAGTATAGGGGACAATAGATACTACGAGCAGTACTTC

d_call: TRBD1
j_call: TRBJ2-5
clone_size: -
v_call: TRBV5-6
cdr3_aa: CASSSDRELQETQYF
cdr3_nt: TGTGCCAGCAGTTCCGACAGGGAGCTCCAAGAGACCCAGTACTTC

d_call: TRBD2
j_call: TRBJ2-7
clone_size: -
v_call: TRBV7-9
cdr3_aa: CASSLVGRGSSYEQYF
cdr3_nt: TGTGCCAGCAGCTTAGTTGGGCGGGGGAGTTCCTACGAGCAGTACTTC

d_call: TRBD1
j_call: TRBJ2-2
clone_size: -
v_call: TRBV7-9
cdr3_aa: CASSLAQGTPNTGELFF
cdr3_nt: TGTGCCAGCAGCTTAGCACAGGGGACGCCTAACACCGGGGAGCTGTTTTTT

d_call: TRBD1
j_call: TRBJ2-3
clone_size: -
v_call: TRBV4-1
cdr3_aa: CASSYRDRGQDTQYF
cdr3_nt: TGCGCCAGCAGCTACCGGGACAGGGGGCAAGATACGCAGTATTTT

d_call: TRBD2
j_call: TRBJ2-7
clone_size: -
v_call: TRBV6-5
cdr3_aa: CASSKIAGGRYEQYF
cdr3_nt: TGTGCCAGCAGTAAAATAGCGGGAGGAAGGTACGAGCAGTACTTC

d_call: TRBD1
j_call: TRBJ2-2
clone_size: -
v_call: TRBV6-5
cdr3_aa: CASSYSTGFLAGELFF
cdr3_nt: TGTGCCAGCAGTTACTCGACAGGGTTTTTAGCCGGGGAGCTGTTTTTT

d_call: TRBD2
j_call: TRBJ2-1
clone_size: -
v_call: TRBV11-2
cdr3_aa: CASSFFSTSGGINEQFF
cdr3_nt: TGTGCCAGCAGCTTTTTCTCGACTAGCGGGGGGATAAATGAGCAGTTCTTC

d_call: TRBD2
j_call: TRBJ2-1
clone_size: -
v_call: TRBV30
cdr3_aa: CAWSARAGGLYNEQFF
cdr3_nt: TGTGCCTGGAGTGCCCGAGCGGGAGGCCTCTACAATGAGCAGTTCTTC

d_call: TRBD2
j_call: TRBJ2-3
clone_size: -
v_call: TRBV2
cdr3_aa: CASSELLAGGSTDTQYF
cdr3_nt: TGTGCCAGCAGTGAACTTCTAGCGGGAGGGAGCACAGATACGCAGTATTTT

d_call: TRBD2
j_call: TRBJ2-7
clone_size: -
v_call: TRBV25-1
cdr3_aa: CASKASGREEQYF
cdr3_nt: TGTGCCAGCAAGGCTAGCGGGAGGGAAGAGCAGTACTTC

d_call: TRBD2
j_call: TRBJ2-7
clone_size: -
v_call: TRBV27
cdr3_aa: CASSLTSTPYEQYF
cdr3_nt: TGTGCCAGCAGTTTGACTAGCACTCCCTACGAGCAGTACTTC

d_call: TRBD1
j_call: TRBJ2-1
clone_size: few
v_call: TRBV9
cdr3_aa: CASSVSGTGNNEQFF
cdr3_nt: TGTGCCAGCAGCGTGTCAGGGACAGGGAACAATGAGCAGTTCTTC

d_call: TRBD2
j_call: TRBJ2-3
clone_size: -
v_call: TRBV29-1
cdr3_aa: CSVEDKIGTSPEDTQYF
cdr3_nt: TGCAGCGTTGAAGATAAAATAGGGACTAGCCCAGAAGATACGCAGTATTTT

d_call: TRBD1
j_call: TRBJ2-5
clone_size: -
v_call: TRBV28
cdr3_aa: CASSLWDRGRGETQYF
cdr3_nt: TGTGCCAGCAGTTTATGGGACAGGGGGCGTGGAGAGACCCAGTACTTC

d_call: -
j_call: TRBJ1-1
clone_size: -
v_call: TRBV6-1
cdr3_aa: CASIDPGNTEAFF
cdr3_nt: TGTGCCAGCATTGATCCAGGAAACACTGAAGCTTTCTTT

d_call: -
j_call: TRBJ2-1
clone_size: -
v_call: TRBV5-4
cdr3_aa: CASSFSTSPIVMGEQFF
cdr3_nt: TGTGCCAGCAGCTTTTCGACATCCCCCATCGTAATGGGTGAGCAGTTCTTC

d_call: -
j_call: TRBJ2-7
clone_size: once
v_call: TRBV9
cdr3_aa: CASSIGGGFQDEQYF
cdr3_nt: TGTGCCAGCAGCATAGGCGGAGGGTTTCAAGACGAGCAGTACTTC

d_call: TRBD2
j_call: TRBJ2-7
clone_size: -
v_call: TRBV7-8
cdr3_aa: CASSLGLAGAKSSYEQYF
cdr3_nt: TGTGCCAGCAGCTTAGGCCTAGCGGGGGCAAAGAGCTCCTACGAGCAGTACTTC

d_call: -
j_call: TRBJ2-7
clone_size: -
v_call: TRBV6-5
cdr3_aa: CASSPTLTASYEQYF
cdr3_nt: TGTGCCAGCAGCCCCACCCTGACAGCCTCCTACGAGCAGTACTTC

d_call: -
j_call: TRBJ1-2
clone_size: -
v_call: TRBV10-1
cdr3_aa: CASSEGLDSGYTF
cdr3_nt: TGCGCCAGCAGTGAAGGACTCGACTCTGGCTACACCTTC

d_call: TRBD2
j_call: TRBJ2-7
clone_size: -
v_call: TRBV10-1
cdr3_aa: CASSTGTRQAYEQYF
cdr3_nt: TGCGCCAGCAGTACCGGGACTAGGCAAGCCTACGAGCAGTACTTC

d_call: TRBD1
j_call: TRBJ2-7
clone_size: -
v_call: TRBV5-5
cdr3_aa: CASSSPDRGTYEQYF
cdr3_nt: TGTGCCAGCAGCTCACCGGACAGGGGGACGTACGAGCAGTACTTC

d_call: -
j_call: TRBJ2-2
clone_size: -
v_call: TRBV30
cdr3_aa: CAWSVRKGKKPWTGELFF
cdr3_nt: TGTGCCTGGAGTGTACGAAAAGGGAAAAAGCCATGGACCGGGGAGCTGTTTTTT

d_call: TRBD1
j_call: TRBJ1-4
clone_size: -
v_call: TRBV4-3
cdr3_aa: CASSPGTGYEKLFF
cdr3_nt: TGCGCCAGCAGCCCCGGGACAGGTTATGAAAAACTGTTTTTT

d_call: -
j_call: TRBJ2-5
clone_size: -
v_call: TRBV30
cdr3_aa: CAWAITTGETQYF
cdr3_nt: TGTGCCTGGGCCATTACAACTGGGGAGACCCAGTACTTC

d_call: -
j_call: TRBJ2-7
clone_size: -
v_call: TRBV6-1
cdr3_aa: CASSDPEYEQYF
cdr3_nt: TGTGCCAGCAGTGATCCCGAATACGAGCAGTACTTC

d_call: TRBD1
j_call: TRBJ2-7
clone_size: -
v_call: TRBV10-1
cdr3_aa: CASPPARGCSYEQYF
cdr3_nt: TGCGCCAGCCCCCCCGCCAGGGGGTGCTCCTACGAGCAGTACTTC

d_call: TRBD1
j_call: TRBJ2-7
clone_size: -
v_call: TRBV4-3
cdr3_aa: CASSQGRGPYEQYF
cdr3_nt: TGCGCCAGCAGCCAAGGCAGGGGGCCCTACGAGCAGTACTTC

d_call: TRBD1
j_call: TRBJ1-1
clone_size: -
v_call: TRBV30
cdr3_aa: CAWSGTGGKNTEAFF
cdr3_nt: TGTGCCTGGAGCGGGACAGGGGGTAAAAACACTGAAGCTTTCTTT

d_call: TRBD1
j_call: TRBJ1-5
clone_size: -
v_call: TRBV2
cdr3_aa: CASRWLSGGRDQPQHF
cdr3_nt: TGTGCCAGCAGATGGTTATCAGGGGGCCGGGATCAGCCCCAGCATTTT

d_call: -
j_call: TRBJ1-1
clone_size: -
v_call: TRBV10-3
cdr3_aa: CATEGQMNTEAFF
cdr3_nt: TGTGCCACCGAGGGACAAATGAACACTGAAGCTTTCTTT

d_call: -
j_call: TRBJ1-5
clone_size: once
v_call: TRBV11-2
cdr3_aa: CASSLTGNQPQHF
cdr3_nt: TGTGCCAGCAGCTTAACCGGCAATCAGCCCCAGCATTTT

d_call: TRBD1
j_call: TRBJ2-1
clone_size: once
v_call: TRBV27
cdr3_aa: CASRSGTGNNEQFF
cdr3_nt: TGTGCCAGCAGGTCTGGGACAGGGAACAATGAGCAGTTCTTC

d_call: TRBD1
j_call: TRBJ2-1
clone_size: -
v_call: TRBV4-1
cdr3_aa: CASSQEDRGPYNEQFF
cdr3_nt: TGCGCCAGCAGCCAAGAGGACAGGGGCCCCTACAATGAGCAGTTCTTC

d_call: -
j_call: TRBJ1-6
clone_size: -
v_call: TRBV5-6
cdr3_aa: CASSLFSGSGVDNSPLHF
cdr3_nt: TGTGCCAGCAGCTTGTTCTCAGGGTCGGGCGTCGATAATTCACCCCTCCACTTT

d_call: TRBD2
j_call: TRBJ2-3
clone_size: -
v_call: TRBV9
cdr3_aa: CASSVETSGYTDTQYF
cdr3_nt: TGTGCCAGCAGCGTAGAGACTAGCGGGTACACAGATACGCAGTATTTT

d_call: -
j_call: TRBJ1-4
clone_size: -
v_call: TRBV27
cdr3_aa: CASSLSQGSEKLFF
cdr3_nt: TGTGCCAGCAGTTTATCGCAGGGAAGTGAAAAACTGTTTTTT

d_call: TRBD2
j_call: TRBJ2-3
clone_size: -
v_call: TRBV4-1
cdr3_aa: CASSQTSGSADTQYF
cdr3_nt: TGCGCCAGCAGCCAAACTAGCGGGAGCGCAGATACGCAGTATTTT

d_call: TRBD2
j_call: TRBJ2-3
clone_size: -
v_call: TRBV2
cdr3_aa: CASSHSGATSTDTQYF
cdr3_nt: TGTGCCAGCAGTCATAGCGGGGCAACTAGCACAGATACGCAGTATTTT